A selection of T cell receptor beta chains follows, all from one sample in a study of blood T cell repertoires in COVID-19. The assay was immunoSEQ multiplex PCR, and TCRdb's table has in-frame clones only and misses some. The sample lists 200,000 to 300,000 clones; around 83% were seen once. Sequenced input: peripheral blood. The source of these receptors is a woman aged 80 or older with acute or convalescent COVID-19. Each CDR3 is given with its conserved first and last residue. The order of the fields is CDR3 DNA, CDR3 protein, clone size, V gene, D gene, J gene. D genes are given only for firm matches. Size tells how often a clone was seen (once, few, many) or the class of an expanded clone, and some rows leave it out.

DNA: TGTGCCAGTACTCCTACGGGGTCGGGGATTGGGTATGGCTACACCTTC; CDR3: CASTPTGSGIGYGYTF; size: NA; V: TRBV19; D: NA; J: TRBJ1-2
DNA: TGTGCCAGCAGCCCAAGACAGGATCCCTACGAGCAGTACTTC; CDR3: CASSPRQDPYEQYF; size: NA; V: TRBV9; D: NA; J: TRBJ2-7
DNA: TGTGCCAGCAGTTTGGATAGGGGGCGCATTACCAATTCACCCCTCCACTTT; CDR3: CASSLDRGRITNSPLHF; size: NA; V: TRBV28; D: TRBD1; J: TRBJ1-6
DNA: TGTGCCAGCAGTTACGGGACAGGGGTTTCCTACGAGCAGTACTTC; CDR3: CASSYGTGVSYEQYF; size: NA; V: TRBV6-5; D: TRBD1; J: TRBJ2-7
DNA: TGTGCCAGCAGCTTCGGGGGGCCCACAGATACGCAGTATTTT; CDR3: CASSFGGPTDTQYF; size: NA; V: TRBV7-3; D: NA; J: TRBJ2-3
DNA: TGTGCCAGCAGTCCTGGGGGGATTAACACTGAAGCTTTCTTT; CDR3: CASSPGGINTEAFF; size: NA; V: TRBV5-5; D: NA; J: TRBJ1-1
DNA: TGTGCCTGGAGTGTACTAAGGGGCTACGAGCAGTACTTC; CDR3: CAWSVLRGYEQYF; size: few; V: TRBV30; D: NA; J: TRBJ2-7
DNA: TGTGCCAGCAGCTTGGCAGCGGGGGGGCCGGATGAGCAGTTCTTC; CDR3: CASSLAAGGPDEQFF; size: NA; V: TRBV5-4; D: TRBD2; J: TRBJ2-1
DNA: TGTGCCAGCAGCCGGGGGGTTTTAAACTATGGCTACACCTTC; CDR3: CASSRGVLNYGYTF; size: NA; V: TRBV5-6; D: NA; J: TRBJ1-2
DNA: TGTGCCAGCAGCCATGGCAGGGGGCACACCGGGGAGCTGTTTTTT; CDR3: CASSHGRGHTGELFF; size: once; V: TRBV3-1/TRBV3-2; D: TRBD1; J: TRBJ2-2
DNA: TGTGCCAGCAGCTCCCTGCGTCGGGGGGGATCCTACGAGCAGTACTTC; CDR3: CASSSLRRGGSYEQYF; size: NA; V: TRBV28; D: TRBD2; J: TRBJ2-7
DNA: TGTGCCAGCAGCCCCAAAGTGACAGGGAAAAGCTCTGGAAACACCATATATTTT; CDR3: CASSPKVTGKSSGNTIYF; size: NA; V: TRBV7-6; D: TRBD1; J: TRBJ1-3
DNA: TGTGCCAGCAGCCAAGATCTAGGCAATCAGCCCCAGCATTTT; CDR3: CASSQDLGNQPQHF; size: NA; V: TRBV3-1/TRBV3-2; D: NA; J: TRBJ1-5
DNA: TGCGCCAGCAGCCCCACAGGGGTTGCGGGGGCCAACGTCCTGACTTTC; CDR3: CASSPTGVAGANVLTF; size: NA; V: TRBV5-1; D: TRBD1; J: TRBJ2-6
DNA: TGTGCCACCACCGGGACAGCGGATTCACCCCTCCACTTT; CDR3: CATTGTADSPLHF; size: NA; V: TRBV2; D: TRBD1; J: TRBJ1-6
DNA: TGTGCCAGTAGTATCTCGAGGGATCAGCCCCAGCATTTT; CDR3: CASSISRDQPQHF; size: NA; V: TRBV19; D: NA; J: TRBJ1-5
DNA: TGCGCCAGCAGCTTGGCCGGACGGGGCTCTGGGGCCAACGTCCTGACTTTC; CDR3: CASSLAGRGSGANVLTF; size: NA; V: TRBV5-1; D: NA; J: TRBJ2-6
DNA: TGTGCCAGCAGCCAAGAGGGGCAAGCTTTCTTT; CDR3: CASSQEGQAFF; size: NA; V: TRBV3-1/TRBV3-2; D: NA; J: TRBJ1-1
DNA: TGTGCCAGCAGCCCTCTAGCGGGGGGCGCCACTTTAGATACGCAGTATTTT; CDR3: CASSPLAGGATLDTQYF; size: NA; V: TRBV7-9; D: TRBD2; J: TRBJ2-3
DNA: TGTGCCAGCAGTGAGGGGCAGGGAGGGCAGCCCCAGCATTTT; CDR3: CASSEGQGGQPQHF; size: NA; V: TRBV2; D: NA; J: TRBJ1-5
DNA: TGTGCCAGTAGCACCGGGACAGGGGGCGGGCAGCCCCAGCATTTT; CDR3: CASSTGTGGGQPQHF; size: NA; V: TRBV19; D: TRBD1; J: TRBJ1-5
DNA: TGTGCCAGCAGTGAAGGCGGCCCGCAGGGGCCCCAGCATTTT; CDR3: CASSEGGPQGPQHF; size: NA; V: TRBV6-1; D: NA; J: TRBJ1-5
DNA: TGTGCCAGCAGCCCGACGGCAGGGCCTGATGGCTACACCTTC; CDR3: CASSPTAGPDGYTF; size: NA; V: TRBV7-3; D: NA; J: TRBJ1-2
DNA: TGTGCCAGCAGCTTGGCCGGGGATCAGCCCCAGCATTTT; CDR3: CASSLAGDQPQHF; size: NA; V: TRBV5-6; D: NA; J: TRBJ1-5
DNA: TGTGCCAGCAGTTACCAGGGACAGGGTTTCCACGAGCAGTACTTC; CDR3: CASSYQGQGFHEQYF; size: NA; V: TRBV6-5; D: TRBD1; J: TRBJ2-7
DNA: TGTGCCAGCAGCGTAATGGCAGGCGCGAATGAAAAACTGTTTTTT; CDR3: CASSVMAGANEKLFF; size: few; V: TRBV9; D: NA; J: TRBJ1-4
DNA: TGCAGCGTTCGTTTGTCCTCGAACACTGAAGCTTTCTTT; CDR3: CSVRLSSNTEAFF; size: NA; V: TRBV29-1; D: NA; J: TRBJ1-1
DNA: TGCGCCAGCAGCTTGGCCGGAGGGGGCGCTTCGTATGAAAAACTGTTTTTT; CDR3: CASSLAGGGASYEKLFF; size: NA; V: TRBV5-1; D: TRBD1; J: TRBJ1-4
DNA: TGTGCCAGCAGCCCCCGGGACAGGGTTTCTGAAGCTTTCTTT; CDR3: CASSPRDRVSEAFF; size: NA; V: TRBV6-5; D: TRBD1; J: TRBJ1-1
DNA: TGTGCCAGCAGACCCGGCAGCCAGGCTGCTGGCTACACCTTC; CDR3: CASRPGSQAAGYTF; size: NA; V: TRBV3-1/TRBV3-2; D: NA; J: TRBJ1-2
DNA: TGTGCCAGCAGTGGTGCGGGGGATCATGCAGATACGCAGTATTTT; CDR3: CASSGAGDHADTQYF; size: NA; V: TRBV2; D: TRBD2; J: TRBJ2-3